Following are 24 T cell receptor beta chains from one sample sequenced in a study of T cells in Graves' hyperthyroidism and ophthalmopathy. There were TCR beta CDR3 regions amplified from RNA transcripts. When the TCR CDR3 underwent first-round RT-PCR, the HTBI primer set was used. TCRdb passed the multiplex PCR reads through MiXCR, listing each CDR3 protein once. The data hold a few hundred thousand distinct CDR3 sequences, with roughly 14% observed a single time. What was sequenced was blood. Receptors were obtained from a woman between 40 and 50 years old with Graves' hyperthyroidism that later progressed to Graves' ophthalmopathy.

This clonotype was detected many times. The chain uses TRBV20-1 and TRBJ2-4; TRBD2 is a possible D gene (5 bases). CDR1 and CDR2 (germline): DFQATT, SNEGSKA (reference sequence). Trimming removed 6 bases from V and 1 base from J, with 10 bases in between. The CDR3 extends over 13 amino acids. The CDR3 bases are TGCAGTGCCCCCGGGGTGGCCAAAAACATTCAGTACTTC. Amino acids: CSAPGVAKNIQYF.

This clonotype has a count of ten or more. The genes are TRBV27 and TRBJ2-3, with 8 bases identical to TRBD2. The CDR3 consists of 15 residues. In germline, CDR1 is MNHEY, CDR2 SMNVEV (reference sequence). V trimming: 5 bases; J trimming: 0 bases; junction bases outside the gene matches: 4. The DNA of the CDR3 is TGTGCCAGCAGTATACTAGCGGTTAGCACAGATACGCAGTATTTT. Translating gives CASSILAVSTDTQYF.

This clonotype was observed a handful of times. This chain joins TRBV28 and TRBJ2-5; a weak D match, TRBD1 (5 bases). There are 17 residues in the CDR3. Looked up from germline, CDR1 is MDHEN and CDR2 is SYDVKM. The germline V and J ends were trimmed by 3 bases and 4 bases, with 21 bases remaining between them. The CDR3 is CASSFPPVGQPIETQYF. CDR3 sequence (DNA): TGTGCCAGCAGTTTCCCCCCCGTGGGGCAGCCGATAGAGACCCAGTACTTC.

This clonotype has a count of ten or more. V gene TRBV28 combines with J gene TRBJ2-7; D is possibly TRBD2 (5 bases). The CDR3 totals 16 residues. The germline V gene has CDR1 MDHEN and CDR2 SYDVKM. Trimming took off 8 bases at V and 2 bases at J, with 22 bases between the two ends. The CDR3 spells CASHGPIARSPYEQYF. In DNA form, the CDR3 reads TGTGCCAGCCACGGGCCAATAGCGAGATCACCCTACGAGCAGTACTTC.

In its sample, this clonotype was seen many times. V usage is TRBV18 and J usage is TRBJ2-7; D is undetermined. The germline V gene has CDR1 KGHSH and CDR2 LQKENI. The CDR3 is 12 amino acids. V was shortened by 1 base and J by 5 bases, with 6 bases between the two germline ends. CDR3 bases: TGTGCCAGCTCACCACAGGCCGACGAGCAGTACTTC. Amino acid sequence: CASSPQADEQYF.

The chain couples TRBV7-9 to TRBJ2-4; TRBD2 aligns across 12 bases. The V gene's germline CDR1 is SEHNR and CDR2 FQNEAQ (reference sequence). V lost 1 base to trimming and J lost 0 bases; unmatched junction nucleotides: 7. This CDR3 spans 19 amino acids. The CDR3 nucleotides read TGTGCCAGCAGCTTAGTTTCTAGCGGGAGGGTTCAAGCCAAAAACATTCAGTACTTC. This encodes CASSLVSSGRVQAKNIQYF.

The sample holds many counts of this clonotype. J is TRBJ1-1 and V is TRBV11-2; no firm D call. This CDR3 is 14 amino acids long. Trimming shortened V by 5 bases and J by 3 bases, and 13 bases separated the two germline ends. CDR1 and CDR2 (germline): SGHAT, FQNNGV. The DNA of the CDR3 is TGTGCCAGCAGCGCGTACCGGGTCGACACTGAAGCTTTCTTT. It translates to CASSAYRVDTEAFF.

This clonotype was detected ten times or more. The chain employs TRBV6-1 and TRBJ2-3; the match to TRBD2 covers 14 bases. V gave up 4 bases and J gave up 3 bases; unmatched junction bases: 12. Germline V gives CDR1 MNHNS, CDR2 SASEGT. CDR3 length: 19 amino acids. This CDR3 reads CASSGRGTSGRGRTDTQYF. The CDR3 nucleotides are TGTGCCAGCAGTGGCCGCGGGACTAGCGGGAGAGGGAGGACAGATACGCAGTATTTT.

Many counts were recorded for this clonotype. As DNA, the CDR3 is TGTGCCAGCAGTTTTCACTCAGCCGGGGAGCTGTTTTTT. This encodes CASSFHSAGELFF. The chain employs TRBV27 and TRBJ2-2; D gene unclear. V was shortened by 3 bases and J by 6 bases, with 8 bases between the two germline ends. The CDR3 length is 13 residues. From germline, CDR1 is MNHEY and CDR2 SMNVEV (reference sequence).

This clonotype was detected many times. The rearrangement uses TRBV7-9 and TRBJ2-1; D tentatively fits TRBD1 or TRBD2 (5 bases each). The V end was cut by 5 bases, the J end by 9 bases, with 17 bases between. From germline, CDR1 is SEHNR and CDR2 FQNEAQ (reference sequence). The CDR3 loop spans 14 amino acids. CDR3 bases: TGTGCCAGCAGCCCTAGCAGGGTCCTTCCTGAGCAGTTCTTC. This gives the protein CASSPSRVLPEQFF.

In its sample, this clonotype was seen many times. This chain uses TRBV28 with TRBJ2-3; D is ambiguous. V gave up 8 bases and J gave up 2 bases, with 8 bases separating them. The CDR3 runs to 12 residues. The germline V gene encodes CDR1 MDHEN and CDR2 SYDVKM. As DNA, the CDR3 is TGTGCCAGCTGGACGTACACAGATACGCAGTATTTT. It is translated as CASWTYTDTQYF.

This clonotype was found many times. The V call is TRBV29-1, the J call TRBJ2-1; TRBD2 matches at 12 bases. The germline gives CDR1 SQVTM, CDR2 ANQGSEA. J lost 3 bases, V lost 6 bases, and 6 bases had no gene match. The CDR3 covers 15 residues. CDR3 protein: CSVARLAGDYNEQFF. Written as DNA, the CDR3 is TGCAGCGTCGCACGACTAGCGGGAGACTACAATGAGCAGTTCTTC.

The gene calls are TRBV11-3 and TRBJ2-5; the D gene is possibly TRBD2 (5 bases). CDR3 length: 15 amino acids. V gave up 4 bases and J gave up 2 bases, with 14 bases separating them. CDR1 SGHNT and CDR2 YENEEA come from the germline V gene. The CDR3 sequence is CASSSLRESQETQYF. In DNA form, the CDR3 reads TGTGCCAGCAGCTCCCTAAGGGAGTCTCAAGAGACCCAGTACTTC.

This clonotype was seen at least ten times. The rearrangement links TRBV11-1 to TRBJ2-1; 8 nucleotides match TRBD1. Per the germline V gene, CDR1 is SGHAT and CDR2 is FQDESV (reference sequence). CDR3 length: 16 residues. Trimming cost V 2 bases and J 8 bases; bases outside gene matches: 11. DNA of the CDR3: TGTGCCAGCAGCTTAAAGGGCCAGGGGGCTCTACATGAGCAGTTCTTC. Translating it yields CASSLKGQGALHEQFF.

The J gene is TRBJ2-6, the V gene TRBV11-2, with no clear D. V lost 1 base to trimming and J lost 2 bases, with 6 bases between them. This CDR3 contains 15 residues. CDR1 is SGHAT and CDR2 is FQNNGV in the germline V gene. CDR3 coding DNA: TGTGCCAGCAGCTTAGTATCCCCTGGGGCCAACGTCCTGACTTTC. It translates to CASSLVSPGANVLTF.

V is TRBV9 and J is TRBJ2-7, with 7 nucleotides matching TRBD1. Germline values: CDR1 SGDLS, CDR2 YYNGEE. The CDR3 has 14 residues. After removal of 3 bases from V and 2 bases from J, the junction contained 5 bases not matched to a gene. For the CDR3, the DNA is TGTGCCAGCAGCGCCGAGGGACAGCCCTACGAGCAGTACTTC. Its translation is CASSAEGQPYEQYF.

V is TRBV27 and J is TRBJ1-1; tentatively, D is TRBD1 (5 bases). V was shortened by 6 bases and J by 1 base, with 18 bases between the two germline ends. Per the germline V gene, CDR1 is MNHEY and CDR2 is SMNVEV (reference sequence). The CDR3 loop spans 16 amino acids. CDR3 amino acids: CASSQKEYRQNTEAFF. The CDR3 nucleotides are TGTGCCAGCAGCCAGAAAGAGTACAGGCAGAACACTGAAGCTTTCTTT.

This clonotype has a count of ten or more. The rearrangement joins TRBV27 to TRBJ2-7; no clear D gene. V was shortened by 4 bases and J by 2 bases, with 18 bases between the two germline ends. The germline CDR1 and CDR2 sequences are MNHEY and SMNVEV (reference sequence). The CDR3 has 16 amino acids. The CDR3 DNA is TGTGCCAGCAGTTATGGATCTATCCCGCATCCCTACGAGCAGTACTTC. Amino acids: CASSYGSIPHPYEQYF.

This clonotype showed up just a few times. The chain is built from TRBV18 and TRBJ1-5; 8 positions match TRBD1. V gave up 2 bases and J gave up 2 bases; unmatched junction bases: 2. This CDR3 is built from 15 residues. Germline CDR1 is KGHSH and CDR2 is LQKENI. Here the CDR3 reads CASSPTGGGNQPQHF. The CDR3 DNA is TGTGCCAGCTCACCAACAGGGGGGGGCAATCAGCCCCAGCATTTT.

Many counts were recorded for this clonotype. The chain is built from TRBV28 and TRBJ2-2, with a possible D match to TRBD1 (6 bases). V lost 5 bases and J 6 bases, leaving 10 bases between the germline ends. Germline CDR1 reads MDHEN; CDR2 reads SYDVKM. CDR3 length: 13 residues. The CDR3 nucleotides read TGTGCCAGCAGTCCACAGGGTCCCGGGGAGCTGTTTTTT. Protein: CASSPQGPGELFF.

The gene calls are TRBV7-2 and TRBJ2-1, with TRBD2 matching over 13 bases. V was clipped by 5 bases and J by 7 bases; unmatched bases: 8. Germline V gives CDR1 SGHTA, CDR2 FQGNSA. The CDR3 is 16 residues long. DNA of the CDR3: TGTGCCAGCAGCCTTCAAATGACTAGCGGGAGGAATGAGCAGTTCTTC. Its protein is CASSLQMTSGRNEQFF.

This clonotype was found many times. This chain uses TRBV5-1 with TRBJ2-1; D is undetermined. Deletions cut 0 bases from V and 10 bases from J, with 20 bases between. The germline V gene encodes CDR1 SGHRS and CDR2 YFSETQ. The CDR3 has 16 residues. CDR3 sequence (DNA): TGCGCCAGCAGCTTGGATCCGGCAGTCCATCCGACGGAGCAGTTCTTC. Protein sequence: CASSLDPAVHPTEQFF.

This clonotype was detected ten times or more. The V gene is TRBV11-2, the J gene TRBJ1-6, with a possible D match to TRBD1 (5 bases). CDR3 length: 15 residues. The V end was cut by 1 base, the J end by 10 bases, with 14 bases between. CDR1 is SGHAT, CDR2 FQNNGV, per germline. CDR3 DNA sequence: TGTGCCAGCAGCTTAGTTCCGGGGGTAGGATCACCCCTCCACTTT. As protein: CASSLVPGVGSPLHF.

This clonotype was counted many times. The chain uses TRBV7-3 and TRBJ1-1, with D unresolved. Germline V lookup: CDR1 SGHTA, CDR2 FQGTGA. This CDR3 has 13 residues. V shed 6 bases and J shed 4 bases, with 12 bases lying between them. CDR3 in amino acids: CASSLRGGTEAFF. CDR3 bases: TGTGCCAGCAGTTTACGGGGAGGCACTGAAGCTTTCTTT. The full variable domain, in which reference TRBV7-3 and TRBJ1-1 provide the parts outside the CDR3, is GAGVSQTPSNKVTEKGKYVELRCDPISGHTALYWYRQSLGQGPEFLIYFQGTGAADDSGLPNDRFFAVRPEGSVSTLKIQRTERGDSAVYLCASSLRGGTEAFFGQGTRLTVV.